The 20 T cell receptor beta chains reported below all come from one sample, sequenced in a study of blood T cell repertoires in COVID-19. The data were produced by immunoSEQ multiplex PCR, yet TCRdb's version contains in-frame clones alone and is incomplete. The sample records about 170,000 clones, about 80% being singletons. The specimen was peripheral blood. The receptors derive from a woman older than 75 with acute or convalescent COVID-19.

This clone was counted between two and nine times. The CDR3, as DNA: TGTGCCACTTCCGGGACAGTAAACACCGGGGAGCTGTTTTTT. Translated: CATSGTVNTGELFF. The genes are TRBV19 and TRBJ2-2; 7 positions match TRBD1. The CDR3 sequence is 14 residues long. Germline V gives CDR1 LNHDA, CDR2 SQIVND (reference sequence). V shed 10 bases and J 2 bases; nucleotides not matched to a gene: 7.

This sequence joins TRBV9 and TRBJ1-1; D remains unclear. The CDR3 runs to 13 residues. The ends were cut back, 7 bases at V and 1 base at J, with 11 bases in the middle. In germline, CDR1 is SGDLS, CDR2 YYNGEE. CDR3 bases: TGTGCCAGCGGACTCACAGCGAACACTGAAGCTTTCTTT. This gives the protein CASGLTANTEAFF.

There are a few counts of this clone. The rearrangement links TRBV2 to TRBJ1-6; TRBD1 agrees at 8 bases. V lost 2 bases and J lost 9; bases outside the gene matches: 6. Germline loops: CDR1 SNHLY, CDR2 FYNNEI. The CDR3 length is 15 residues. The chain's CDR3 is CASSERTGLGSPLHF. The CDR3 nucleotides read TGTGCCAGCAGTGAACGGACAGGGTTGGGTTCACCCCTCCACTTT.

The chain joins TRBV19 to TRBJ1-1; a weak D match, TRBD1 (6 bases). Germline V gene sequence: CDR1 LNHDA, CDR2 SQIVND (reference sequence). The CDR3 totals 14 residues. V shed 7 bases and J shed 1 base, with 13 bases lying between them. The DNA of the CDR3 is TGTGCCAGTAAGCCACAGGGCTGGAACACTGAAGCTTTCTTT. Amino acid sequence: CASKPQGWNTEAFF.

The CDR3 nucleotides are TGTGCCAGCAGACCAAGCGGGCTCAGCAATGAGCAGTTCTTC. Protein: CASRPSGLSNEQFF. This chain uses TRBV6-4 with TRBJ2-1; weak D call: TRBD2 (6 bases). V was pared by 6 bases and J by 6 bases, with 15 bases between. This CDR3 is 14 amino acids long. Germline V lookup: CDR1 MRHNA, CDR2 SNTAGT.

The chain couples TRBV2 to TRBJ1-1, with D possibly matching TRBD1 (6 bases). Germline V gene lookup returns CDR1 SNHLY and CDR2 FYNNEI. V was shortened by 2 bases and J by 5 bases, with 15 bases between the two germline ends. This CDR3 comprises 15 residues. The CDR3 sequence is CASSEQGLSFTEAFF. CDR3 DNA: TGTGCCAGCAGTGAACAGGGGCTAAGCTTTACTGAAGCTTTCTTT.

The V gene is TRBV5-4, the J gene TRBJ2-7, with D possibly matching TRBD1 (6 bases). The V gene lost 2 bases and the J gene lost 0 bases, with 12 bases spanning the gap. The CDR3 loop spans 15 amino acids. Germline CDR1 is SGHNT and CDR2 is YYREEE (reference sequence). CDR3 sequence: CASSFLKQGSYEQYF. CDR3 in DNA: TGTGCCAGCAGCTTTCTAAAACAGGGCTCCTACGAGCAGTACTTC.

The chain has TRBV7-8 and TRBJ2-7; D is unresolved. V lost 5 bases to trimming and J lost 1 base, with 6 bases between them. In germline, CDR1 is SGHVS, CDR2 FQNEAQ. The CDR3 contains 12 residues. CDR3 sequence (DNA): TGTGCCAGCAGCATTAAATCCTACGAGCAGTACTTC. Protein product: CASSIKSYEQYF.

This chain connects TRBV6-1 to TRBJ2-7; D is perhaps TRBD1 (7 bases). Germline V gene data show CDR1 as MNHNS and CDR2 as SASEGT. Trimming cost V 1 base and J 3 bases, with 13 bases left between them. The CDR3 runs 15 residues. The DNA for the CDR3 is TGTGCCAGCAGTGAAGTGAGACAGGGACTCTACGAGCAGTACTTC. Protein sequence: CASSEVRQGLYEQYF.

The gene calls are TRBV29-1 and TRBJ1-1; possible D gene TRBD1, 5 bases. Germline loops: CDR1 SQVTM, CDR2 ANQGSEA. This CDR3 has 13 residues. V was pared by 7 bases and J by 4 bases, with 16 bases between. CDR3 residues: CSANGLGGTEAFF. Written as DNA, the CDR3 is TGCAGCGCCAACGGGTTGGGGGGCACTGAAGCTTTCTTT.

Turning to this clone: Since a much larger clone is just one base distant, this may be a read error. The chain joins TRBV12-3 or TRBV12-4 to TRBJ2-7; D might be TRBD2 (6 bases). The CDR3 runs 13 residues. In nucleotides, the CDR3 is TGTGCCAACAGTCGGACTAATTTCTACGAGCAGTACTTC. It codes for CANSRTNFYEQYF.

This chain uses TRBV7-2 with TRBJ1-1, with D tentatively TRBD1 (6 bases). V was cut by 5 bases and J by 1 base, with 11 bases left in between. This CDR3 has 14 residues. CDR1 and CDR2 (germline): SGHTA, FQGNSA. As DNA, the CDR3 is TGTGCCAGCAGCCCGCAGGGGAGGAACACTGAAGCTTTCTTT. Translation gives CASSPQGRNTEAFF.

The chain couples TRBV6-5 to TRBJ2-5; 7 positions agree with TRBD2. Germline-derived CDR1 and CDR2 are MNHEY and SVGAGI. V lost 0 bases, J lost 7 bases, and 8 bases stayed unmatched. The CDR3 consists of 15 residues. CDR3 nucleotide sequence: TGTGCCAGCAGTTACTCTCAACTAGCGTCCGGGACCCAGTACTTC. Amino acid sequence: CASSYSQLASGTQYF.

The count of this clone is one. The chain couples TRBV10-3 to TRBJ1-1; D perhaps matches TRBD1 (6 bases). From germline, CDR1 is ENHRY and CDR2 SYGVKD. V was cut by 10 bases and J by 3 bases, with 21 bases left in between. CDR3 length: 15 amino acids. CDR3 sequence (DNA): TGTGCCACCAGGGAAGTTACGGGGGGCGACACTGAAGCTTTCTTT. Translated: CATREVTGGDTEAFF.

The rearrangement links TRBV3-1 (or the pseudogene TRBV3-2) to TRBJ2-1, with 7 bases matching TRBD2. The CDR3 has 16 amino acids. Losses at the gene ends were 0 bases for V and 7 bases for J; bases not matched to a gene: 9. Germline V gene data show CDR1 as LGHDT and CDR2 as YNNKEL (reference sequence). CDR3: CASSQEGGRARNEQFF. Written as DNA, the CDR3 is TGTGCCAGCAGCCAAGAGGGAGGGAGGGCCCGAAATGAGCAGTTCTTC.

V gene TRBV24-1 combines with J gene TRBJ2-2, with D perhaps matching TRBD1 (6 bases). Per the germline V gene, CDR1 is KGHDR and CDR2 is SFDVKD. Between the trimmed V and J ends, which lost 4 bases and 1 base, there was a span of 15 bases. The CDR3 runs to 17 residues. The DNA for the CDR3 is TGTGCCACCAGTGAAACAATCCCGGGACAGAACACCGGGGAGCTGTTTTTT. Its translation: CATSETIPGQNTGELFF.

The chain has TRBV6-2 or TRBV6-3 and TRBJ1-2; 8 bases map to TRBD1. The germline CDR1 and CDR2 sequences are MNHEY and SVGEGT. After removal of 5 bases from V and 5 bases from J, the junction contained 1 base not matched to a gene. The CDR3 covers 12 residues. CDR3 region: CASSRQGYGYTF. The CDR3 DNA reads as TGTGCCAGCAGTCGACAGGGGTATGGCTACACCTTC.

The CDR3 region has the DNA TGCGCCAGCAGCCAAGGGGGGGGCCACACTGAAGCTTTCTTT. This sequence encodes CASSQGGGHTEAFF. The V gene is TRBV4-3, the J gene TRBJ1-1; maybe TRBD1 (6 bases). The germline V gene encodes CDR1 LGHNA and CDR2 YSLEER. V was cut by 1 base and J by 3 bases, with 9 bases left in between. This CDR3 region has 14 residues.

The chain carries TRBV11-2 and TRBJ2-7; D may be TRBD2 (6 bases). V was shortened by 6 bases and J by 5 bases, with 14 bases between the two germline ends. Germline CDR1 reads SGHAT; CDR2 reads FQNNGV. The CDR3 is made up of 13 amino acids. The CDR3: CASRGPREHEQYF. For the CDR3, the DNA is TGTGCCAGCAGGGGACCCCGGGAGCACGAGCAGTACTTC. Based on the CDR3 plus reference TRBV11-2 and TRBJ2-7, the full variable domain is EAGVAQSPRYKIIEKRQSVAFWCNPISGHATLYWYQQILGQGPKLLIQFQNNGVVDDSQLPKDRFSAERLKGVDSTLKIQPAKLEDSAVYLCASRGPREHEQYFGPGTRLTVT.

This clone appeared a single time. The rearrangement uses TRBV4-1 and TRBJ1-4; D perhaps matches TRBD1 (6 bases). Germline CDR1 is MGHRA and CDR2 is YSYEKL. The CDR3 totals 15 residues. V was cut by 2 bases and J by 11 bases, with 18 bases left in between. The CDR3 spells CASSQPHGRGTKLFF. CDR3 DNA sequence: TGCGCCAGCAGCCAACCTCATGGTAGGGGGACGAAACTGTTTTTT.